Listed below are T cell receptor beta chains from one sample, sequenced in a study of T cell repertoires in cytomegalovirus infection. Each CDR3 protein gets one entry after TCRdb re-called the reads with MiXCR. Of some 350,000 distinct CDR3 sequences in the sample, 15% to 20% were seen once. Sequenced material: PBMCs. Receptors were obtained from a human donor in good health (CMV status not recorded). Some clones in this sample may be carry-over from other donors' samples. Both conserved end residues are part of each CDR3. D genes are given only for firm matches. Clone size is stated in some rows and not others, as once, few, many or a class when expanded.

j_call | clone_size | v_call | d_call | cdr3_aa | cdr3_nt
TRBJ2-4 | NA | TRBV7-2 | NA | CASSLVLGAKNIQYF | TGTGCCAGCAGCTTAGTTCTGGGGGCCAAAAACATTCAGTACTTC
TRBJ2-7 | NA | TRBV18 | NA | CASSPLSRLGTLTYEQYF | TGTGCCAGCTCCCCGTTATCTAGGTTGGGGACTTTAACCTACGAGCAGTACTTC
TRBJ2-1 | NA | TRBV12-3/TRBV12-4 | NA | CASSPLQGFEQFF | TGTGCCAGCAGCCCCCTACAGGGATTCGAGCAGTTCTTC
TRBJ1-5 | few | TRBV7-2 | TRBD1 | CASSPTPWTGKYSNQPQHF | TGTGCCAGCAGCCCTACTCCCTGGACAGGGAAATATAGCAATCAGCCCCAGCATTTT
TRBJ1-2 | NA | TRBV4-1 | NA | CASSQAPGTDYGYTF | TGCGCCAGCAGCCAAGCACCCGGGACGGATTATGGCTACACCTTC
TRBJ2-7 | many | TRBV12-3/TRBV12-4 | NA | CASSSPGGRDEQYF | TGTGCCAGCAGTTCCCCAGGGGGGCGGGACGAGCAGTACTTC
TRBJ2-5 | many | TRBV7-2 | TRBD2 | CASSRTSGGLKTQYF | TGTGCCAGCAGCCGGACTAGCGGGGGTTTAAAGACCCAGTACTTC
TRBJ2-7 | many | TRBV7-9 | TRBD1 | CASSIQGAPDEQYF | TGTGCCAGCAGCATACAGGGGGCGCCGGACGAGCAGTACTTC
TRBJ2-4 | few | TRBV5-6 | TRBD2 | CASSPGGGDIQYF | TGTGCCAGCAGCCCGGGAGGGGGAGACATTCAGTACTTC
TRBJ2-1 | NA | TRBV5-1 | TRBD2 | CASSLLGAGAYNEQFF | TGCGCCAGCAGCTTGCTCGGGGCGGGAGCCTACAATGAGCAGTTCTTC
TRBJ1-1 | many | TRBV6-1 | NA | CASSERRLNTEAFF | TGTGCCAGCAGTGAGCGGAGGTTGAACACTGAAGCTTTCTTT
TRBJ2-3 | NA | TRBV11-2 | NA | CASSLDMMVTQYF | TGTGCCAGCAGCTTAGATATGATGGTTACGCAGTATTTT
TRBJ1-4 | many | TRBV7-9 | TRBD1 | CASSQYTGTVGGEKLFF | TGTGCCAGCAGCCAATACACCGGGACAGTGGGGGGTGAAAAACTGTTTTTT
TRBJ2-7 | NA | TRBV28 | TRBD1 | CASSLMGLRQGVREYEQYF | TGTGCCAGCAGTTTAATGGGTTTGAGACAGGGGGTTCGAGAGTACGAGCAGTACTTC
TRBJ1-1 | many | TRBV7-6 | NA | CASSLEDPNTEAFF | TGTGCCAGCAGCTTAGAAGACCCGAACACTGAAGCTTTCTTT
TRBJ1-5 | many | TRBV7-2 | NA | CASSSTGPRETQHF | TGTGCCAGCAGCTCAACAGGTCCCCGCGAGACCCAGCATTTT
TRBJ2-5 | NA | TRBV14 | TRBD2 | CASSQRGAAGETQYF | TGTGCCAGCAGCCAGCGGGGGGCAGCTGGAGAGACCCAGTACTTC
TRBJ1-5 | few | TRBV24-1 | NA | CATSDSNSYQPQHF | TGTGCCACCAGTGACAGTAATTCTTATCAGCCCCAGCATTTT
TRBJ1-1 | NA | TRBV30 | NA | CAWSGPNTEAFF | TGTGCCTGGAGTGGCCCCAACACTGAAGCTTTCTTT
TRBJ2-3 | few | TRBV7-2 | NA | CASSFRGAGDTQYF | TGTGCCAGCAGCTTTAGAGGGGCAGGGGATACGCAGTATTTT
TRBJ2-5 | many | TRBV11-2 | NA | CASSLTTGRGEETQYF | TGTGCCAGCAGCCTCACGACAGGGCGGGGGGAAGAGACCCAGTACTTC
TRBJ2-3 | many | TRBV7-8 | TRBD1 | CASSSTGSAATDTQYF | TGTGCCAGCAGCTCGACAGGGTCGGCTGCCACAGATACGCAGTATTTT
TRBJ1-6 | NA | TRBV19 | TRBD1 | CASEGGTGRDNSPLHF | TGTGCCAGTGAGGGGGGGACAGGGCGTGATAATTCACCCCTCCACTTT
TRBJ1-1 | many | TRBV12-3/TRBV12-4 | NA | CASSPQGWTEAFF | TGTGCCAGCAGTCCCCAGGGCTGGACTGAAGCTTTCTTT
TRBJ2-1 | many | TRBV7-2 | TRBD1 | CASSSGGAGYNEQFF | TGTGCCAGCAGCTCAGGGGGCGCAGGGTACAATGAGCAGTTCTTC
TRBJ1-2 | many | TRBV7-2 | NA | CASSFDGNYGYTF | TGTGCCAGCAGCTTCGATGGTAACTATGGCTACACCTTC
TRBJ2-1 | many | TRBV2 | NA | CASIWGRVSYNEQFF | TGTGCCAGCATCTGGGGTAGGGTCTCCTACAATGAGCAGTTCTTC
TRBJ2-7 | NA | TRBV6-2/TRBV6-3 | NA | CASSYWTYEQYF | TGTGCCAGCAGTTACTGGACCTACGAGCAGTACTTC
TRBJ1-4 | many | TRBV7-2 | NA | CASSPSRDKGLFF | TGTGCCAGCAGCCCCTCCCGGGACAAGGGTCTGTTTTTT
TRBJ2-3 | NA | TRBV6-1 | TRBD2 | CASSEPGLAGSDTQYF | TGTGCCAGCAGTGAACCGGGACTAGCGGGATCAGATACGCAGTATTTT
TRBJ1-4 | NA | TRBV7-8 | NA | CASTPAGGGVGEKLFF | TGTGCCAGCACCCCTGCGGGGGGAGGGGTTGGTGAAAAACTGTTTTTT
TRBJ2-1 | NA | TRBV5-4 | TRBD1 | CASSPRQGFYNEQFF | TGTGCCAGCAGCCCCCGACAGGGTTTCTACAATGAGCAGTTCTTC
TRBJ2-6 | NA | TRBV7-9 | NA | CASSLLGNSGANVLTF | TGTGCCAGCAGCTTATTAGGCAACTCTGGGGCCAACGTCCTGACTTTC
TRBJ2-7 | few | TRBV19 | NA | CASSIGVAYEQYF | TGTGCCAGTAGTATTGGGGTCGCCTACGAGCAGTACTTC
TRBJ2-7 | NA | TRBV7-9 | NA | CASTEQGSYEQYF | TGTGCCAGCACAGAACAGGGATCCTACGAGCAGTACTTC
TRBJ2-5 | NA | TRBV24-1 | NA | CATSDPPRETQYF | TGTGCCACCAGTGATCCCCCCCGGGAGACCCAGTACTTC
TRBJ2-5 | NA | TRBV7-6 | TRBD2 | CASSLSAGVQETQYF | TGTGCCAGCAGCTTATCTGCGGGAGTCCAAGAGACCCAGTACTTC
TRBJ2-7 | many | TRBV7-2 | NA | CASSLVGGQMSSYEQYF | TGTGCCAGCAGCTTAGTAGGCGGGCAGATGAGCTCCTACGAGCAGTACTTC
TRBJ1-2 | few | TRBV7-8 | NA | CASSFSGNYGYTF | TGTGCCAGCAGCTTTTCAGGGAACTATGGCTACACCTTC
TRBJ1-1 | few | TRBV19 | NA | CASSIIGETEAFF | TGTGCCAGTAGTATCATAGGGGAGACTGAAGCTTTCTTT
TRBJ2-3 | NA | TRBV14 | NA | CASSQPGTYTDTQYF | TGTGCCAGCAGCCAGCCCGGGACCTACACAGATACGCAGTATTTT
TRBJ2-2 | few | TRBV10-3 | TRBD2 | CAIGGEGRNTGELFF | TGTGCCATCGGTGGGGAGGGGCGGAACACCGGGGAGCTGTTTTTT